The clone carrying this TCR beta chain was seen a handful of times. Its cognate antigen is unknown. Time point reported: patch test 1, 2 weeks after DPC sensitization. Specified treatment: therapeutic diphenylcyclopropenone sensitization with weekly scalp DPC. Extraction yielded total RNA from whole blood (unfractionated). This CDR3 region has 13 residues. CDR1 is SGHRS and CDR2 is YFSETQ in the germline V gene. V shed 5 bases and J 2 bases; nucleotides not matched to a gene: 4. MiXCR, run by TCRdb on the RACE reads, gives a single entry per CDR3 protein. The data contain 350,000 or so distinct CDR3 sequences, around 7% of them seen just once; the ten biggest clones take up approximately 8%. This entry comes from a study of human T cells and chemical hapten exposure. Study-wide context: All patients underwent weekly scalp dosing with diphenylcyclopropenone for the full approximately 25-week study. Once 0.01% DPC had been applied to the upper back by patch test, readings were taken at 6 days.

Study-level points and caveats: TCRs exceeding 1 in 1000 frequency stayed unchanged with DPC sensitization.

This sequence originates from a woman under 30 with alopecia areata. Some clones in this sample may be carry-over from other donors' samples. Sample: whole blood, taken in connection with sensitization to the hapten diphenylcyclopropenone (DPC). The chain has TRBV5-1 and TRBJ2-7, with TRBD1 identical over 7 bases. CDR3 protein: CASSRDSAYEQYF. The DNA for the CDR3 is TGCGCCAGCAGTAGGGACAGCGCCTACGAGCAGTACTTC.